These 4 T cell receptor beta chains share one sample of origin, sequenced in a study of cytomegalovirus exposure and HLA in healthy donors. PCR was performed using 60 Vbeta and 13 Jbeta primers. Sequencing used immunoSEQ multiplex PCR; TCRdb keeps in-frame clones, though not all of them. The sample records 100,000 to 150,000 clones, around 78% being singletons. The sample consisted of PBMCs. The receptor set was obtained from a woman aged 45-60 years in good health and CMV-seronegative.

The CDR3 DNA reads TGTGCCAGCTCACCGCTCCCGCCCTCGCGAGAAAACACTGAAGCTTTCTTT. Translated: CASSPLPPSRENTEAFF. The rearrangement links TRBV18 to TRBJ1-1, with D unresolved. The germline gives CDR1 KGHSH, CDR2 LQKENI. V dropped 3 bases and J dropped 2 bases, with 19 bases sitting between them. The CDR3 consists of 17 residues.

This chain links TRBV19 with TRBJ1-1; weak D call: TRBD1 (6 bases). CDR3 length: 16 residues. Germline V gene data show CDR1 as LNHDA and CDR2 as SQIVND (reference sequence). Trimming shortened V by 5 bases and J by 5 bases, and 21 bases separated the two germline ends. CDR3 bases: TGTGCCAGTAGTCTTGACAGGATGGGGGTAGGAACTGAAGCTTTCTTT. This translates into CASSLDRMGVGTEAFF.

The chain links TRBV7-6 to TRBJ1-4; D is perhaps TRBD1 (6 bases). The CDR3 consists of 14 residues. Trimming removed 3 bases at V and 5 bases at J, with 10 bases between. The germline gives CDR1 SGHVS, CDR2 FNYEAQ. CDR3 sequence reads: CASSFGTQNEKLFF. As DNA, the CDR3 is TGTGCCAGCAGCTTCGGGACACAGAATGAAAAACTGTTTTTT.

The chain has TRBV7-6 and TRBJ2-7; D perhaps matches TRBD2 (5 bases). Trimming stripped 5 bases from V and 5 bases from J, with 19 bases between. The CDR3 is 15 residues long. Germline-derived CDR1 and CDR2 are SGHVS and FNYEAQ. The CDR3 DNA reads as TGTGCCAGCAGCCCCCAAGCGGACGGTGAGAACGAGCAGTACTTC. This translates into CASSPQADGENEQYF.